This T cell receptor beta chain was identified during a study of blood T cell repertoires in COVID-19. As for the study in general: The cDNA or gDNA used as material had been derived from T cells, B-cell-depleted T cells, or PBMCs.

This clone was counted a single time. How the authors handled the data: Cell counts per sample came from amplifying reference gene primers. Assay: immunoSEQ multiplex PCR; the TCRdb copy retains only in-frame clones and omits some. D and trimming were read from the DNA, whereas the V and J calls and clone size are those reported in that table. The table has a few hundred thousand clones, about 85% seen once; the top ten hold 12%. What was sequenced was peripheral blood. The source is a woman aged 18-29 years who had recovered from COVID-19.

The CDR3: CASSARRDRTADTQYF. The CDR3, as DNA: TGTGCCAGCAGTGCCCGCCGGGACAGGACGGCAGATACGCAGTATTTT. The chain joins TRBV25-1 to TRBJ2-3; TRBD1 matches 8 bases. This CDR3 has 16 residues. CDR1 and CDR2 (germline): MGHDK, SYGVNS. V lost 4 bases to trimming and J lost 4 bases; unmatched junction nucleotides: 10.